Listed below are T cell receptor beta chains from one sample, sequenced in a study of cytomegalovirus exposure and HLA in healthy donors. Libraries were prepared by immunoSEQ multiplex PCR; TCRdb keeps only in-frame clonotypes and omits some of them. The sample comprises around 210,000 clones, around 78% of which are singletons, and about 0.47% rests with the top ten. The sample taken for sequencing was PBMCs. Receptors were obtained from a boy under 18 in good health and CMV-seronegative. The CDR3 runs from the conserved cysteine through the conserved F or W. A D gene is named only where the DNA matches it firmly. The size of a clone is reported for some rows only, either as once, few or many, or as a class for expanded clones.

J gene: TRBJ2-3
V gene: TRBV7-7
D gene: TRBD2
clone size: -
CDR3 length: 16
CDR3 protein: CASSPRAGGFSDTQYF
CDR3 DNA: TGTGCCAGCAGCCCCCGGGCGGGAGGGTTCTCAGATACGCAGTATTTT

J gene: TRBJ2-2
V gene: TRBV11-3
D gene: TRBD1
clone size: -
CDR3 length: 18
CDR3 protein: CASSSPGWGQPNTGELFF
CDR3 DNA: TGTGCCAGCAGCTCCCCGGGGTGGGGACAGCCGAACACCGGGGAGCTGTTTTTT

J gene: TRBJ2-5
V gene: TRBV6-1
D gene: -
clone size: -
CDR3 length: 12
CDR3 protein: CARGGDQETQYF
CDR3 DNA: TGTGCCAGAGGGGGAGACCAAGAGACCCAGTACTTC

J gene: TRBJ1-2
V gene: TRBV11-3
D gene: TRBD1
clone size: -
CDR3 length: 17
CDR3 protein: CASSSASGTASLWGYTF
CDR3 DNA: TGTGCCAGCAGCTCGGCCTCCGGGACAGCTTCCCTTTGGGGCTACACCTTC

J gene: TRBJ1-5
V gene: TRBV9
D gene: -
clone size: -
CDR3 length: 14
CDR3 protein: CASSVAGGNQPQHF
CDR3 DNA: TGTGCCAGCAGCGTAGCGGGGGGCAATCAGCCCCAGCATTTT

J gene: TRBJ2-7
V gene: TRBV19
D gene: TRBD1
clone size: -
CDR3 length: 14
CDR3 protein: CASSDRGFTYEQYF
CDR3 DNA: TGTGCCAGTAGTGACAGGGGTTTCACCTACGAGCAGTACTTC

J gene: TRBJ1-1
V gene: TRBV9
D gene: -
clone size: few
CDR3 length: 12
CDR3 protein: CASTSPSPEAFF
CDR3 DNA: TGTGCCAGCACCTCCCCCTCCCCTGAAGCTTTCTTT

J gene: TRBJ2-1
V gene: TRBV5-1
D gene: TRBD2
clone size: -
CDR3 length: 15
CDR3 protein: CASSLGGLADNEQFF
CDR3 DNA: TGCGCCAGCAGCTTGGGGGGACTAGCGGACAATGAGCAGTTCTTC

J gene: TRBJ1-1
V gene: TRBV6-1
D gene: -
clone size: -
CDR3 length: 13
CDR3 protein: CASRLSGGTEAFF
CDR3 DNA: TGTGCCAGCAGGCTTTCGGGAGGTACTGAAGCTTTCTTT

J gene: TRBJ1-4
V gene: TRBV30
D gene: -
clone size: -
CDR3 length: 14
CDR3 protein: CAWSYTGGGEKLFF
CDR3 DNA: TGTGCCTGGAGTTACACGGGTGGTGGTGAAAAACTGTTTTTT

J gene: TRBJ2-3
V gene: TRBV6-1
D gene: -
clone size: -
CDR3 length: 14
CDR3 protein: CASSKQIITDTQYF
CDR3 DNA: TGTGCCAGCAGTAAACAGATTATCACAGATACGCAGTATTTT

J gene: TRBJ2-3
V gene: TRBV6-5
D gene: TRBD2
clone size: -
CDR3 length: 15
CDR3 protein: CASSYASGSTDTQYF
CDR3 DNA: TGTGCCAGCAGTTACGCTAGCGGGAGCACAGATACGCAGTATTTT

J gene: TRBJ2-1
V gene: TRBV7-9
D gene: TRBD1
clone size: -
CDR3 length: 11
CDR3 protein: CASSRTGGQFF
CDR3 DNA: TGTGCCAGCAGCCGTACAGGGGGGCAGTTCTTC

J gene: TRBJ2-7
V gene: TRBV27
D gene: -
clone size: few
CDR3 length: 14
CDR3 protein: CASSFEGSRYEQYF
CDR3 DNA: TGTGCCAGCAGTTTTGAGGGATCCCGCTACGAGCAGTACTTC

J gene: TRBJ2-3
V gene: TRBV11-2
D gene: TRBD2
clone size: -
CDR3 length: 16
CDR3 protein: CASSPRAGGPTDTQYF
CDR3 DNA: TGTGCCAGCAGCCCCCGAGCGGGGGGCCCCACAGATACGCAGTATTTT

J gene: TRBJ2-7
V gene: TRBV5-8
D gene: TRBD2
clone size: -
CDR3 length: 14
CDR3 protein: CASSLGAGAGEQYF
CDR3 DNA: TGTGCCAGCAGCTTAGGCGCGGGAGCGGGCGAGCAGTACTTC

J gene: TRBJ2-3
V gene: TRBV4-2
D gene: TRBD2
clone size: -
CDR3 length: 16
CDR3 protein: CASSQGGTTPADTQYF
CDR3 DNA: TGTGCCAGCAGCCAAGGCGGGACTACTCCGGCGGATACGCAGTATTTT

J gene: TRBJ1-2
V gene: TRBV5-1
D gene: -
clone size: -
CDR3 length: 13
CDR3 protein: CASSFSGAYGYTF
CDR3 DNA: TGCGCCAGCAGCTTCTCAGGGGCCTATGGCTACACCTTC

J gene: TRBJ2-2
V gene: TRBV6-4
D gene: -
clone size: once
CDR3 length: 17
CDR3 protein: CASSDLYLRGNTGELFF
CDR3 DNA: TGTGCCAGCAGTGACTTGTACTTACGGGGGAACACCGGGGAGCTGTTTTTT

J gene: TRBJ1-1
V gene: TRBV13
D gene: -
clone size: -
CDR3 length: 15
CDR3 protein: CASSRQEGFSTEAFF
CDR3 DNA: TGTGCCAGCAGCCGCCAGGAGGGGTTTAGCACTGAAGCTTTCTTT

J gene: TRBJ1-2
V gene: TRBV10-1
D gene: -
clone size: -
CDR3 length: 13
CDR3 protein: CASSTHKTYGYTF
CDR3 DNA: TGCGCCAGCAGCACACACAAGACTTATGGCTACACCTTC

J gene: TRBJ1-2
V gene: TRBV6-4
D gene: -
clone size: -
CDR3 length: 12
CDR3 protein: CASSDRGYGYTF
CDR3 DNA: TGTGCCAGCAGTGACAGGGGCTATGGCTACACCTTC

J gene: TRBJ2-5
V gene: TRBV6-5
D gene: -
clone size: -
CDR3 length: 12
CDR3 protein: CASSSSWETRYF
CDR3 DNA: TGTGCCAGCAGTTCTTCATGGGAGACCCGGTACTTC

J gene: TRBJ1-1
V gene: TRBV7-6
D gene: -
clone size: few
CDR3 length: 13
CDR3 protein: CASSLRGDTEAFF
CDR3 DNA: TGTGCCAGCAGCTTACGGGGGGACACTGAAGCTTTCTTT

J gene: TRBJ2-3
V gene: TRBV4-2
D gene: -
clone size: -
CDR3 length: 15
CDR3 protein: CASSQEGTSTDTQYF
CDR3 DNA: TGTGCCAGCAGCCAAGAGGGCACAAGCACAGATACGCAGTATTTT

J gene: TRBJ1-4
V gene: TRBV10-3
D gene: -
clone size: few
CDR3 length: 15
CDR3 protein: CAIRETRGANEKLFF
CDR3 DNA: TGTGCCATCAGGGAGACCAGGGGAGCGAATGAAAAACTGTTTTTT

J gene: TRBJ2-7
V gene: TRBV5-1
D gene: -
clone size: -
CDR3 length: 13
CDR3 protein: CASSAYRAGEQYF
CDR3 DNA: TGCGCCAGCAGCGCCTACAGGGCCGGCGAGCAGTACTTC

J gene: TRBJ1-1
V gene: TRBV7-3
D gene: TRBD1
clone size: -
CDR3 length: 13
CDR3 protein: CASSPTGTTEAFF
CDR3 DNA: TGTGCCAGCAGCCCGACAGGGACCACTGAAGCTTTCTTT

J gene: TRBJ2-7
V gene: TRBV5-4
D gene: -
clone size: once
CDR3 length: 13
CDR3 protein: CASSSEGSYEQYF
CDR3 DNA: TGTGCCAGCAGCTCCGAGGGCTCCTACGAGCAGTACTTC

J gene: TRBJ1-2
V gene: TRBV4-1
D gene: -
clone size: once
CDR3 length: 13
CDR3 protein: CASSQLRDYGYTF
CDR3 DNA: TGCGCCAGCAGCCAATTGCGGGACTATGGCTACACCTTC

J gene: TRBJ2-3
V gene: TRBV4-1
D gene: TRBD2
clone size: -
CDR3 length: 20
CDR3 protein: CASSLRGLAGGLTTTDTQYF
CDR3 DNA: TGCGCCAGCAGCCTTAGAGGACTAGCGGGGGGGCTTACAACTACGGATACGCAGTATTTT

J gene: TRBJ2-7
V gene: TRBV29-1
D gene: -
clone size: few
CDR3 length: 13
CDR3 protein: CSVVDTSSYEQYF
CDR3 DNA: TGCAGCGTTGTCGACACGAGCTCCTACGAGCAGTACTTC

J gene: TRBJ2-5
V gene: TRBV5-1
D gene: TRBD1
clone size: -
CDR3 length: 14
CDR3 protein: CASSSGTGQETQYF
CDR3 DNA: TGCGCCAGCAGCTCCGGGACAGGGCAAGAGACCCAGTACTTC

J gene: TRBJ2-5
V gene: TRBV7-2
D gene: -
clone size: -
CDR3 length: 13
CDR3 protein: CASSADSTRFQYF
CDR3 DNA: TGTGCCAGCAGCGCCGACTCCACTAGGTTCCAGTACTTC

J gene: TRBJ2-7
V gene: TRBV4-1
D gene: TRBD2
clone size: -
CDR3 length: 15
CDR3 protein: CASSQDPGGAGEQYF
CDR3 DNA: TGCGCCAGCAGCCAAGATCCGGGGGGGGCGGGCGAGCAGTACTTC

J gene: TRBJ1-4
V gene: TRBV6-5
D gene: TRBD1
clone size: -
CDR3 length: 15
CDR3 protein: CASSQVTGGDEKLFF
CDR3 DNA: TGTGCCAGCAGTCAAGTGACAGGGGGCGACGAAAAACTGTTTTTT

J gene: TRBJ1-3
V gene: TRBV30
D gene: TRBD1
clone size: few
CDR3 length: 16
CDR3 protein: CAWSLGGQGGVNTIYF
CDR3 DNA: TGTGCCTGGAGCCTAGGGGGACAGGGCGGGGTAAACACCATATATTTT

J gene: TRBJ1-6
V gene: TRBV5-1
D gene: -
clone size: -
CDR3 length: 14
CDR3 protein: CASSLDGGNSPLHF
CDR3 DNA: TGCGCCAGCAGCCTAGACGGGGGGAATTCACCCCTCCACTTT

J gene: TRBJ1-2
V gene: TRBV5-1
D gene: -
clone size: -
CDR3 length: 14
CDR3 protein: CASSLLDTNYGYTF
CDR3 DNA: TGCGCCAGCAGCTTATTGGACACCAACTATGGCTACACCTTC

J gene: TRBJ1-2
V gene: TRBV5-1
D gene: TRBD1
clone size: -
CDR3 length: 14
CDR3 protein: CASSWGTGGYGYTF
CDR3 DNA: TGCGCCAGCAGCTGGGGGACAGGGGGCTATGGCTACACCTTC

J gene: TRBJ1-2
V gene: TRBV4-1
D gene: -
clone size: -
CDR3 length: 15
CDR3 protein: CASSQVPGVNYGYTF
CDR3 DNA: TGCGCCAGCAGCCAAGTCCCGGGAGTCAACTATGGCTACACCTTC

J gene: TRBJ2-7
V gene: TRBV10-3
D gene: -
clone size: -
CDR3 length: 14
CDR3 protein: CAISESTYLYEQYF
CDR3 DNA: TGTGCCATCAGTGAGTCGACTTATCTCTACGAGCAGTACTTC

J gene: TRBJ1-5
V gene: TRBV7-9
D gene: -
clone size: -
CDR3 length: 17
CDR3 protein: CASSLASVSLKNQPQHF
CDR3 DNA: TGTGCCAGCAGCTTAGCTTCGGTTAGCTTGAAAAATCAGCCCCAGCATTTT

J gene: TRBJ1-2
V gene: TRBV29-1
D gene: -
clone size: -
CDR3 length: 11
CDR3 protein: CSVEWADGYTF
CDR3 DNA: TGCAGCGTTGAATGGGCAGATGGCTACACCTTC

J gene: TRBJ2-5
V gene: TRBV6-4
D gene: TRBD2
clone size: -
CDR3 length: 15
CDR3 protein: CASSVAGGGSETQYF
CDR3 DNA: TGTGCCAGCAGCGTAGCGGGAGGCGGATCAGAGACCCAGTACTTC

J gene: TRBJ1-2
V gene: TRBV5-1
D gene: -
clone size: -
CDR3 length: 16
CDR3 protein: CASSLDGRGSGDGYTF
CDR3 DNA: TGCGCCAGCAGCTTGGATGGTCGGGGGTCTGGGGATGGCTACACCTTC

J gene: TRBJ1-6
V gene: TRBV30
D gene: TRBD1
clone size: once
CDR3 length: 14
CDR3 protein: CAWTADRDNSPLHF
CDR3 DNA: TGTGCCTGGACCGCGGACAGGGATAATTCACCCCTCCACTTT

J gene: TRBJ1-3
V gene: TRBV7-9
D gene: -
clone size: -
CDR3 length: 15
CDR3 protein: CASSPVRGSGNTIYF
CDR3 DNA: TGTGCCAGCAGCCCCGTCCGGGGCTCTGGAAACACCATATATTTT

J gene: TRBJ1-5
V gene: TRBV15
D gene: -
clone size: -
CDR3 length: 18
CDR3 protein: CATSRDFRRSYSNQPQHF
CDR3 DNA: TGTGCCACCAGCAGAGACTTTAGAAGATCGTATAGCAATCAGCCCCAGCATTTT

J gene: TRBJ1-2
V gene: TRBV29-1
D gene: TRBD1
clone size: -
CDR3 length: 14
CDR3 protein: CSVAGTGINYGYTF
CDR3 DNA: TGCAGCGTAGCAGGGACAGGGATTAACTATGGCTACACCTTC